What follows describes a single TCR beta chain. Methods used by the authors: Amplification with reference gene primers provided the estimates of nucleated cell counts. Produced via immunoSEQ multiplex PCR; TCRdb's table is partial and in-frame only. The V and J calls and clone size come from that table; D and trimming were worked out from the DNA. The data show roughly 200,000 clones, with under 90% seen just once and 15% to 20% held by the top ten. The sample is drawn from a study of blood T cell repertoires in COVID-19. Study background: Whether acute or convalescent, the COVID-19 samples came from the United States, Italy and Spain. T cells, B-cell-depleted T cells, or PBMCs provided the cDNA or gDNA that served as material.

V was clipped by 0 bases and J by 6 bases, with 12 bases between them. This CDR3 comprises 15 residues. CDR1 and CDR2 (germline): KGHSH, LQKENI. Sequenced sample: peripheral blood. The sequence was obtained from a woman aged 80 or older with active or convalescent COVID-19. J is TRBJ1-5 and V is TRBV18; weak D call: TRBD1 (5 bases). Written as DNA, the CDR3 is TGTGCCAGCTCACCACCGGGGGGGGGTTCTCAGCCCCAGCATTTT. It specifies CASSPPGGGSQPQHF.